This entry lists 27 T cell receptor beta chains sequenced from one sample in a study of T cells in localized non-small cell lung cancer. The table came from immunoSEQ multiplex PCR; TCRdb's copy has only in-frame clones and leaves some out. The repertoire holds about 2,100 clones, with over 20% as singletons. The sequenced sample was lung tumor tissue, obtained before any cancer treatment. These receptors originate from a woman aged 35 to 69 with stage II squamous cell lung carcinoma.

This clone was found a few times. This chain connects TRBV9 to TRBJ2-5; 9 nucleotides line up with TRBD2. Germline CDR1 is SGDLS and CDR2 is YYNGEE. The CDR3 consists of 16 residues. Trimming took 1 base from V and 1 from J; bases not matched to a gene: 5. The CDR3 nucleotides are TGTGCCAGCAGCGTACGCCCAGCGGGAGGCCAAGAGACCCAGTACTTC. Encoded protein: CASSVRPAGGQETQYF.

This clone came up a few times. The V and J genes are TRBV9 and TRBJ1-1, with 8 positions matching TRBD1. Unmatched junction bases numbered 2, after V lost 0 bases and J lost 1 base. Per the germline V gene, CDR1 is SGDLS and CDR2 is YYNGEE. The CDR3 covers 15 residues. The DNA of the CDR3 is TGTGCCAGCAGCGTAGGCACAGGGGGGAACACTGAAGCTTTCTTT. Its protein is CASSVGTGGNTEAFF.

Only one count was recorded for this clone. This chain links TRBV29-1 with TRBJ2-3, with D perhaps matching TRBD2 (6 bases). This CDR3 has 13 residues. Trimming removed 4 bases from V and 0 bases from J, with 8 bases in between. Germline CDR1 reads SQVTM; CDR2 reads ANQGSEA. CDR3 loop: CSVARESTDTQYF. Here the CDR3 DNA reads TGCAGCGTTGCCCGGGAGAGCACAGATACGCAGTATTTT.

V is TRBV14 and J is TRBJ2-2, with 9 nucleotides matching TRBD2. Germline values: CDR1 SGHDN, CDR2 FVKESK. The CDR3 runs to 17 residues. V trimming: 6 bases; J trimming: 4 bases; junction bases outside the gene matches: 12. The CDR3, as DNA: TGTGCCAGCAGTCTAAATGGCGGGAGGGCCTCCACCGGGGAGCTGTTTTTT. Translation gives CASSLNGGRASTGELFF.

V usage is TRBV11-3 and J usage is TRBJ1-2, with D possibly matching TRBD1 (6 bases). The CDR3 length is 16 residues. Germline lookup yields CDR1 SGHNT and CDR2 YENEEA. V lost 1 base and J 0 bases, leaving 12 bases between the germline ends. The CDR3 sequence is CASSLVGGPTNYGYTF. CDR3 DNA sequence: TGTGCCAGCAGCTTAGTAGGGGGGCCCACTAACTATGGCTACACCTTC. Looking up the rest from reference TRBV11-3 and TRBJ1-2 gives the full variable domain: EAGVVQSPRYKIIEKKQPVAFWCNPISGHNTLYWYLQNLGQGPELLIRYENEEAVDDSQLPKDRFSAERLKGVDSTLKIQPAELGDSAVYLCASSLVGGPTNYGYTFGSGTRLTVV.

Judged by abundance, this clone is medium-sized (0.01 to 0.1%). For the CDR3, the DNA is TGTGCCAGCAGTTACGTCCGTTCTGGGGGCCTCGGCTACACCTTC. It codes for CASSYVRSGGLGYTF. This chain uses TRBV6-8 with TRBJ1-2, with D perhaps TRBD1 (6 bases). The length of the CDR3 is 15 residues. CDR1 and CDR2 from the germline V gene are MNHGY and SAAAGT. Trimming stripped 2 bases from V and 8 bases from J, with 18 bases between.

This clone has just a few counts. The genes are TRBV1 and TRBJ2-2. TRBV1 has pseudogene status. This CDR3 is 15 amino acids long. CDR3 bases: TGCGCCAGCAGCTACGACGGACCTTTCACCGGGGAGCTGTTTTTT. Its protein product is CASSYDGPFTGELFF.

This clone was detected only a few times. For the CDR3, the DNA is TGTGCCAGCAGCCAAGTCACCGGATGGAGCTATGGCTACACCTTC. Translating gives CASSQVTGWSYGYTF. This rearrangement joins TRBV14 to TRBJ1-2; D remains ambiguous. From germline, CDR1 is SGHDN and CDR2 FVKESK. The CDR3 extends over 15 amino acids. V was pared by 1 base and J by 4 bases, with 13 bases between. The whole variable domain, filled in from reference TRBV14 and TRBJ1-2, reads EAGVTQFPSHSVIEKGQTVTLRCDPISGHDNLYWYRRVMGKEIKFLLHFVKESKQDESGMPNNRFLAERTGGTYSTLKVQPAELEDSGVYFCASSQVTGWSYGYTFGSGTRLTVV.

This clone was counted only a few times. This chain uses TRBV23-1 with TRBJ2-7, with TRBD2 matching 8 bases. TRBV23-1 is classed as an ORF, of uncertain function. This CDR3 is 17 amino acids long. Unmatched junction bases numbered 15, after V lost 6 bases and J lost 2 bases. For the CDR3, the DNA is TGCGCCAGCAGCCAAGAGAATGTCCGGGAGGGAACCTACGAGCAGTACTTC. It yields the protein CASSQENVREGTYEQYF.

By share, this clone counts as medium-sized (0.01 to 0.1%). The chain has TRBV9 and TRBJ2-7; TRBD2 matches at 9 bases. Germline V gene data show CDR1 as SGDLS and CDR2 as YYNGEE. V shed 4 bases, J shed 4 bases, and the junction held 9 bases outside the gene matches. The CDR3 runs to 15 residues. The CDR3 bases are TGTGCCAGCAGCCCCCAGGCTAGCGGGATGTACGAGCAGTACTTC. Protein sequence: CASSPQASGMYEQYF. The full variable domain, its missing parts supplied by reference TRBV9 and TRBJ2-7, is DSGVTQTPKHLITATGQRVTLRCSPRSGDLSVYWYQQSLDQGLQFLIQYYNGEERAKGNILERFSAQQFPDLHSELNLSSLELGDSALYFCASSPQASGMYEQYFGPGTRLTVT.

The chain has TRBV12-2 and TRBJ2-2. TRBV12-2 is an annotated pseudogene. The CDR3 is 15 amino acids. The CDR3 DNA is TGTGTCATCAGAAAGGGGGAGGTTAACACCGGGGAGCTGTTTTTT. The encoded protein is CVIRKGEVNTGELFF.

By share, this clone counts as medium-sized. This chain connects TRBV4-1 to TRBJ2-1, with D hard to call. The germline V gene has CDR1 MGHRA and CDR2 YSYEKL. This CDR3 region has 17 residues. Trimming removed 3 bases from V and 6 bases from J, with 21 bases in between. CDR3: CASSHSLGFDSGNEQFF. In nucleotides, the CDR3 is TGCGCCAGCAGCCACTCCCTAGGGTTTGATTCGGGCAATGAGCAGTTCTTC.

This clone was observed a few times. V is TRBV11-3 and J is TRBJ1-4; D is unresolved. Germline V gene lookup returns CDR1 SGHNT and CDR2 YENEEA. The CDR3 is made up of 14 amino acids. V lost 5 bases to trimming and J lost 2 bases, with 9 bases between them. CDR3 loop: CASSPSGTNEKLFF. CDR3 nucleotide sequence: TGTGCCAGCAGCCCGTCGGGGACTAATGAAAAACTGTTTTTT.

This clone was seen only a few times. This rearrangement joins TRBV4-1 to TRBJ2-7; D uncertain. Between the trimmed V and J ends, which lost 3 bases and 2 bases, there was a span of 11 bases. Germline lookup yields CDR1 MGHRA and CDR2 YSYEKL. The CDR3 runs to 14 residues. In DNA form, the CDR3 reads TGCGCCAGCAGCCATCCCGCCGAGGCCTACGAGCAGTACTTC. Translation gives CASSHPAEAYEQYF.

The V call is TRBV18, the J call TRBJ1-1; D uncertain. Trimming removed 5 bases at V and 0 bases at J, with 7 bases between. Germline V CDR1 and CDR2: KGHSH, LQKENI. There are 13 residues in the CDR3. For the CDR3, the DNA is TGTGCCAGCTCAACGCAGGTGAACACTGAAGCTTTCTTT. This gives the protein CASSTQVNTEAFF.

This clone came up a few times. The rearrangement links TRBV9 to TRBJ2-5, with D unresolved. V shed 5 bases and J shed 5 bases, with 16 bases lying between them. CDR1 and CDR2 from the germline V gene are SGDLS and YYNGEE. The CDR3 has 14 amino acids. Here the CDR3 reads CASSSPSKFETQYF. The CDR3 nucleotides are TGTGCCAGCAGTTCCCCCAGTAAATTCGAGACCCAGTACTTC.

The DNA for the CDR3 is TGTGCCAGCAGTCGTGAGCGGTGGGAGACCCAGTACTTC. Translating gives CASSRERWETQYF. This chain links TRBV9 with TRBJ2-5; D is possibly TRBD2 (5 bases). The CDR3 is made up of 13 amino acids. V lost 5 bases, J lost 5 bases, and 13 bases lay in between. Germline CDR1 and CDR2: SGDLS and YYNGEE. The whole variable domain, remainder taken from reference TRBV9 and TRBJ2-5, is DSGVTQTPKHLITATGQRVTLRCSPRSGDLSVYWYQQSLDQGLQFLIQYYNGEERAKGNILERFSAQQFPDLHSELNLSSLELGDSALYFCASSRERWETQYFGPGTRLLVL.

In this sample, this clone turned up a few times. The V and J genes are TRBV7-6 and TRBJ2-5; D is perhaps TRBD1 (5 bases). This CDR3 comprises 15 residues. From germline, CDR1 is SGHVS and CDR2 FNYEAQ. Trimming stripped 1 base from V and 5 bases from J, with 14 bases between. CDR3 sequence (DNA): TGTGCCAGCAGCTTAGAATCGGCAGGGATGGAGACCCAGTACTTC. Amino acids: CASSLESAGMETQYF.

The CDR3 DNA follows: TGCGCCAGCAGCTTGGGAAGAGGGACAAGGAATGAGCAGTTCTTC. Encoded protein: CASSLGRGTRNEQFF. This chain joins TRBV5-1 and TRBJ2-1; tentative D call: TRBD1 (6 bases). The CDR3 totals 15 residues. In germline, CDR1 is SGHRS, CDR2 YFSETQ. Trimming removed 0 bases at V and 7 bases at J, with 14 bases between.

J is TRBJ2-1 and V is TRBV29-1; TRBD2 aligns across 10 bases. The length of the CDR3 is 16 residues. The trim removed 4 bases at V and 9 bases at J, leaving 15 bases unmatched. Germline V gene data show CDR1 as SQVTM and CDR2 as ANQGSEA. CDR3 sequence (DNA): TGCAGCGTTGCAAGGACAACCTTAGCGGGAGGCGGTGAGCAGTTCTTC. Translated, it gives CSVARTTLAGGGEQFF.

V gene TRBV14 combines with J gene TRBJ2-6; possibly TRBD1 for D (6 bases). Trimming left V 4 bases short and J 2 bases short, with 9 bases between. Looked up from germline, CDR1 is SGHDN and CDR2 is FVKESK. CDR3 length equals 15 residues. CDR3 in amino acids: CASSPSGAGANVLTF. In DNA, the CDR3 is TGTGCCAGCAGCCCATCAGGGGCTGGGGCCAACGTCCTGACTTTC. The complete variable domain, with remaining parts taken from reference TRBV14 and TRBJ2-6, reads EAGVTQFPSHSVIEKGQTVTLRCDPISGHDNLYWYRRVMGKEIKFLLHFVKESKQDESGMPNNRFLAERTGGTYSTLKVQPAELEDSGVYFCASSPSGAGANVLTFGAGSRLTVL.

The rearrangement links TRBV18 to TRBJ1-1, with a weak D call TRBD1 (5 bases). Trimming removed 2 bases from V and 1 base from J, with 5 bases in between. The CDR3 is 13 residues long. Germline CDR1 and CDR2: KGHSH and LQKENI. This CDR3 reads CASSPGQNTEAFF. The CDR3 DNA reads as TGTGCCAGCTCACCAGGACAGAACACTGAAGCTTTCTTT.

The chain links TRBV28 to TRBJ1-2, with TRBD1 matching 9 bases. The CDR3 covers 15 residues. Germline V lookup: CDR1 MDHEN, CDR2 SYDVKM. The ends lost 5 bases at V and 4 bases at J; junction bases unmatched: 8. The CDR3 spells CASSGAGTGLYGYTF. The DNA of the CDR3 is TGTGCCAGCAGTGGAGCCGGGACAGGGCTCTATGGCTACACCTTC.

This clone turned up a few times. This chain uses TRBV28 with TRBJ2-1; no clear D gene. Trimming removed 2 bases at V and 4 bases at J, with 12 bases between. Germline V gives CDR1 MDHEN, CDR2 SYDVKM. The CDR3 loop spans 15 amino acids. CDR3 sequence reads: CASSLDRVSYNEQFF. For the CDR3, the DNA is TGTGCCAGCAGTTTAGACCGAGTATCGTACAATGAGCAGTTCTTC.

The chain recombines TRBV5-1 with TRBJ2-7; 8 bases agree with TRBD1. J gave up 4 bases and V 0 bases, and 6 bases lay outside the gene matches. CDR3 length: 15 residues. Looked up from germline, CDR1 is SGHRS and CDR2 is YFSETQ. CDR3 loop: CASSLGQGISYEQYF. As DNA, the CDR3 is TGCGCCAGCAGCTTGGGACAGGGGATATCGTACGAGCAGTACTTC.

This clone has just a few counts. The chain links TRBV6-8 to TRBJ2-3, with a weak D call TRBD1 (6 bases). Germline CDR1 MNHGY, CDR2 SAAAGT. The ends were cut back, 5 bases at V and 0 bases at J, with 21 bases in the middle. The CDR3 has 18 residues. The CDR3, as DNA: TGTGCCAGCAGTCCCAGACCATGGACAGAAGCTAGCACAGATACGCAGTATTTT. As protein: CASSPRPWTEASTDTQYF.

The chain links TRBV15 to TRBJ1-2; possible D gene TRBD1, 6 bases. Germline-derived CDR1 and CDR2 are LNHNV and YYDKDF (reference sequence). CDR3 length: 14 amino acids. Deletions cut 1 base from V and 6 bases from J, with 12 bases between. The CDR3 loop reads CATSRGGTRNGYTF. The CDR3 DNA reads as TGTGCCACCAGCAGAGGAGGGACAAGAAATGGCTACACCTTC.